These T cell receptor beta chains were read from a single sample in a study of cytomegalovirus exposure and HLA in healthy donors. Using immunoSEQ multiplex PCR, the repertoire was profiled, and TCRdb retains in-frame clones only, with some absent. This table has tens of thousands of clones, about 71% appearing once. Source material: PBMCs. These receptors all come from a woman between 55 and 75 years old in good health and CMV-seropositive. Both conserved end residues are part of each CDR3. D genes are given only for firm matches. Clone size is stated in some rows and not others, as once, few, many or a class when expanded.

>TRBJ1-2|TRBV6-5|-|TRBD1
TGTGCCAGCAGTTACACTCGGACAGGGGGCGGTTATGGCTACACCTTC
CASSYTRTGGGYGYTF
>TRBJ2-2|TRBV5-1|-|-
TGCGCCAGCAGCTTGTCTGCGTCGAACACCGGGGAGCTGTTTTTT
CASSLSASNTGELFF
>TRBJ2-1|TRBV7-9|-|-
TGTGCCAGCAGATTACTCACAGGGAATGAGCAGTTCTTC
CASRLLTGNEQFF
>TRBJ2-6|TRBV19|once|TRBD1
TGTGCCAGTGGACAGGGGAGTCTCTCTGGGGCCAACGTCCTGACTTTC
CASGQGSLSGANVLTF
>TRBJ1-1|TRBV4-1|-|-
TGCGCCAGCAGCCAAGGGGCGTTGGGGAACACTGAAGCTTTCTTT
CASSQGALGNTEAFF
>TRBJ1-1|TRBV6-5|-|TRBD1
TGTGCCAGCAGTCTCCACAGGGGGCCCACTGAAGCTTTCTTT
CASSLHRGPTEAFF
>TRBJ1-4|TRBV4-3|once|TRBD1
TGCGCCAGCAGCCAAGGGACCGGGACGGGACAGCCTAATGAAAAACTGTTTTTT
CASSQGTGTGQPNEKLFF
>TRBJ2-5|TRBV7-9|-|TRBD2
TGTTCCAGCAGCTTCATCGGGGGGGCAGAGACCCAGTACTTC
CSSSFIGGAETQYF
>TRBJ1-6|TRBV7-9|-|TRBD1
TGTGCCAGCAGCTTAGGACAGGGCCGGAATTCACCCCTCCACTTT
CASSLGQGRNSPLHF
>TRBJ1-2|TRBV4-3|-|TRBD1
TGCGCCAGCAGCCAACGGACAGGGGCGCCCTATGGCTACACCTTC
CASSQRTGAPYGYTF
>TRBJ2-2|TRBV7-9|-|TRBD1
TGTGCCAGCAGCCAAGGACAGGGGAACACCGGGGAGCTGTTTTTT
CASSQGQGNTGELFF
>TRBJ1-1|TRBV7-9|-|-
TGTGCCACGAGCGGTGCTGAAGCTTTCTTT
CATSGAEAFF
>TRBJ2-1|TRBV6-5|-|-
TGTGCCAGCAGTTACTCCTTCCGGTACAATGAGCAGTTCTTC
CASSYSFRYNEQFF
>TRBJ2-6|TRBV14|-|-
TGTGCCAGCAGCCAGTTCGGTGCTGGGGCCAACGTCCTGACTTTC
CASSQFGAGANVLTF
>TRBJ2-7|TRBV6-1|-|-
TGTGCCAGCAGCACCCGACAGACCTCCTACGAGCAGTACTTC
CASSTRQTSYEQYF
>TRBJ2-7|TRBV6-1|-|TRBD1
TGTGCCAGCAGTGCAAATACAGGGGGCCCCTACGAGCAGTACTTC
CASSANTGGPYEQYF
>TRBJ2-4|TRBV5-1|few|-
TGCGCCAGCAGCCCGGGAAACCTAGCCAAAAACATTCAGTACTTC
CASSPGNLAKNIQYF
>TRBJ1-2|TRBV11-2|-|TRBD1
TGTGCCAGCAGCTTAGGACAGGGTAGCGGCTACACCTTC
CASSLGQGSGYTF
>TRBJ1-5|TRBV29-1|-|-
TGCAGCGTTGTGGCGGGGAGTGGGGGAAATCAGCCCCAGCATTTT
CSVVAGSGGNQPQHF
>TRBJ1-1|TRBV12-5|-|-
TGTGCTAGTGGCTCCACCACCAGGGGATTATATACTGAAGCTTTCTTT
CASGSTTRGLYTEAFF
>TRBJ1-2|TRBV7-9|few|-
TGTGCCAGCAGCTTATCCCCCACAGGGAACGATGGCTACACCTTC
CASSLSPTGNDGYTF
>TRBJ2-5|TRBV6-5|-|-
TGTGCCAGCAGTTACTCGCTTGGACAGCCCCTGACCCAGTACTTC
CASSYSLGQPLTQYF
>TRBJ2-7|TRBV7-2|-|-
TGTGCCAGCAGCGTTAACAGATTCTACGAGCAGTACTTC
CASSVNRFYEQYF
>TRBJ2-7|TRBV7-8|-|TRBD1
TGTGCCAGCAGCTTAGCGACAGGGGACGAGCAGTACTTC
CASSLATGDEQYF
>TRBJ1-5|TRBV5-6|-|-
TGTGCCAGCAGCCTCAGTACAGGTTTGAAGCATTTT
CASSLSTGLKHF
>TRBJ1-1|TRBV19|-|-
TGTGCCAGTAGGAGATTGTGGGTTCGGGGGATGAACACTGAAGCTTTCTTT
CASRRLWVRGMNTEAFF
>TRBJ2-7|TRBV6-1|-|-
TGTGCCAGCAGTGAAGGTCAGGGGAACGGCGAGCAGTACTTC
CASSEGQGNGEQYF
>TRBJ2-1|TRBV6-6|-|TRBD1
TGTGCCAGCAGTTCCCGCGGGACAGGGGGCAATGAGCAGTTCTTC
CASSSRGTGGNEQFF
>TRBJ2-3|TRBV5-1|-|TRBD2
TGCGCCAGCAGCTGGGGACTATCACTAAATATAGATACGCAGTATTTT
CASSWGLSLNIDTQYF